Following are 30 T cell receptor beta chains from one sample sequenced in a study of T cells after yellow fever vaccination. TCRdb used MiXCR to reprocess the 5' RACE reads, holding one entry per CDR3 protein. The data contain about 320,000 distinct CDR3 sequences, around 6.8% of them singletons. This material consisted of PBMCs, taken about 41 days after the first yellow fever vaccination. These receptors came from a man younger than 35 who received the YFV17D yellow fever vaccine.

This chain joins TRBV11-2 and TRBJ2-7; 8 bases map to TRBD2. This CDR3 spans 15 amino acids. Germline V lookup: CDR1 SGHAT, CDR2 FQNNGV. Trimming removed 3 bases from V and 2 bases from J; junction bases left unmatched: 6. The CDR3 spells CASSLGRGATYEQYF. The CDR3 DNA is TGTGCCAGCAGCTTGGGGCGGGGGGCCACCTACGAGCAGTACTTC.

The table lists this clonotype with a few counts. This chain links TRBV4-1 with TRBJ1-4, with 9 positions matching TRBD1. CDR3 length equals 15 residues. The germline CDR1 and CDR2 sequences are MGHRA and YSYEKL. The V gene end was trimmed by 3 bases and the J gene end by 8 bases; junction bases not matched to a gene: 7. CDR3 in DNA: TGCGCCAGCAGCCAGTCCGGGACAGGGTGGGAAAAACTGTTTTTT. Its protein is CASSQSGTGWEKLFF.

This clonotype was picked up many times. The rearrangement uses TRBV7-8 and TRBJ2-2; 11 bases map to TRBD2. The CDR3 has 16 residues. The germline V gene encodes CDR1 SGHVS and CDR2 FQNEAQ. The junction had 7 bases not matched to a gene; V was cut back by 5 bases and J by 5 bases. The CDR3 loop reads CASSGSGGAETGELFF. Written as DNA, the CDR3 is TGTGCCAGCAGCGGTAGCGGGGGGGCCGAAACCGGGGAGCTGTTTTTT. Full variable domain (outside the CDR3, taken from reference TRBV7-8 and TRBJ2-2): GAGVSQSPRYKVAKRGQDVALRCDPISGHVSLFWYQQALGQGPEFLTYFQNEAQLDKSGLPSDRFFAERPEGSVSTLKIQRTQQEDSAVYLCASSGSGGAETGELFFGEGSRLTVL.

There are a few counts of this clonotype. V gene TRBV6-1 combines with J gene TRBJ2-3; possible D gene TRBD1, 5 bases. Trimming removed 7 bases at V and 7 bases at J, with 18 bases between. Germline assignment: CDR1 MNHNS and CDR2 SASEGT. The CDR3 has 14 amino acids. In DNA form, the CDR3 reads TGTGCCAGCAATAGGGGATCTGCGGACCATACGCAGTATTTT. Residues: CASNRGSADHTQYF.

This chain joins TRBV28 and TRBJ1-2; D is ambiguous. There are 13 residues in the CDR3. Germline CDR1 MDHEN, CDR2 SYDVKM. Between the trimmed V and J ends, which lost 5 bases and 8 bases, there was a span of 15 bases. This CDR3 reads CASSVSSLGGYTF. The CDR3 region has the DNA TGTGCCAGCAGTGTCTCCTCCCTGGGAGGCTACACCTTC.

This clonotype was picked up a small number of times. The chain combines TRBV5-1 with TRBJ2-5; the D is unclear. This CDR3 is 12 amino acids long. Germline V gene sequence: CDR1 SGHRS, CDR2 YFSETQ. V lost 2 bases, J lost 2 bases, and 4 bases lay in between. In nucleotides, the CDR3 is TGCGCCAGCAGCTTCCAGCAAGAGACCCAGTACTTC. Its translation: CASSFQQETQYF.

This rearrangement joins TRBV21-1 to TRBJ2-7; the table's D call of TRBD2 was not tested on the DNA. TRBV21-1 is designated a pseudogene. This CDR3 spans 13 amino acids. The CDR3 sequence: CASPRAGLYEQYV. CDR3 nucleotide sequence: TGTGCCAGCCCGCGGGCAGGGCTCTACGAGCAGTACGTC.

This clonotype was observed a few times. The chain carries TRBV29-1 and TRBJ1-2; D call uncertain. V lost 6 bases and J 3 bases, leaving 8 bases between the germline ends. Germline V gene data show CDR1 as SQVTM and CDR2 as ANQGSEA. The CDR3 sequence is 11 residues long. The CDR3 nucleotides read TGCAGCGTCCGACAATACTATGGCTACACCTTC. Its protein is CSVRQYYGYTF.

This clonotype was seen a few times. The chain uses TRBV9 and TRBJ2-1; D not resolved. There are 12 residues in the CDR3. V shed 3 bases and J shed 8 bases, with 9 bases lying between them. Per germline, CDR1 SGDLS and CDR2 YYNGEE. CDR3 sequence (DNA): TGTGCCAGCAGCGCCGATTCCCATGAGCAGTTCTTC. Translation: CASSADSHEQFF.

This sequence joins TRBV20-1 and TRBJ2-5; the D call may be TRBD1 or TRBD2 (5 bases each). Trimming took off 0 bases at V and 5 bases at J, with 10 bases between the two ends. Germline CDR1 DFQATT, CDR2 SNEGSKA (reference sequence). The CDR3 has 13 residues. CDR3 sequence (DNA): TGCAGTGCTAGAGACGAGGGGAAGGAGACCCAGTACTTC. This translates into CSARDEGKETQYF.

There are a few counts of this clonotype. CDR3 DNA: TGTGCCACCGCCGGGACAACCCGGGAGACCCAGTACTTC. Its protein is CATAGTTRETQYF. The chain links TRBV15 to TRBJ2-5; D may be TRBD1 (6 bases). The CDR3 runs to 13 residues. Looked up from germline, CDR1 is LNHNV and CDR2 is YYDKDF (reference sequence). Trimming shortened V by 8 bases and J by 5 bases, and 15 bases separated the two germline ends.

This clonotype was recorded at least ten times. The CDR3 DNA reads TGTGCCAGCAGCTTGCGGAAGAGGACGGACAATGAGCAGTTCTTC. Translation: CASSLRKRTDNEQFF. V gene TRBV5-5 combines with J gene TRBJ2-1; D is ambiguous. The CDR3 runs 15 residues. V gave up 1 base and J gave up 5 bases, with 13 bases separating them. Germline lookup yields CDR1 SGHKS and CDR2 YYEKEE (reference sequence). Supplemented by reference TRBV5-5 and TRBJ2-1, the full variable domain reads DAGVTQSPTHLIKTRGQQVTLRCSPISGHKSVSWYQQVLGQGPQFIFQYYEKEERGRGNFPDRFSARQFPNYSSELNVNALLLGDSALYLCASSLRKRTDNEQFFGPGTRLTVL.

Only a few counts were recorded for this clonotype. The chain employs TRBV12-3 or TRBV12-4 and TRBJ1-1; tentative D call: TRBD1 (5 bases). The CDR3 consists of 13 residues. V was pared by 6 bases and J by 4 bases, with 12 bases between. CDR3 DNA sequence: TGTGCCAGCAGCCTGGAGGGGACCACTGAAGCTTTCTTT. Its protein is CASSLEGTTEAFF.

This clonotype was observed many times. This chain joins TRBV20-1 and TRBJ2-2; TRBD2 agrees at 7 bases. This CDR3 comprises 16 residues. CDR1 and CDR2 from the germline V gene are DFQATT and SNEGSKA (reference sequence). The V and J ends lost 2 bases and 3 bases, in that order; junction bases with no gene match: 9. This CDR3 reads CSARTPPGGDTGELFF. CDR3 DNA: TGCAGTGCTAGAACACCGCCGGGGGGTGACACCGGGGAGCTGTTTTTT.

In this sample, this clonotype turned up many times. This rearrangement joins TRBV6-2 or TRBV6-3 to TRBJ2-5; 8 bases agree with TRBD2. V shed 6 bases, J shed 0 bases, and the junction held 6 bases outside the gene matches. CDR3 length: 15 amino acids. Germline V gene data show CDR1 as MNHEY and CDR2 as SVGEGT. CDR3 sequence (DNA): TGTGCCAGCAGGCGATTTAGCGGGGACCAAGAGACCCAGTACTTC. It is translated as CASRRFSGDQETQYF.

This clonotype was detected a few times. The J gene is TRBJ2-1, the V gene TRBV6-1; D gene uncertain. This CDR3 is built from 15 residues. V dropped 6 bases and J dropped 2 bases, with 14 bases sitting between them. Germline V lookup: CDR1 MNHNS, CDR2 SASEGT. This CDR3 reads CASRLGPTTYNEQFF. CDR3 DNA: TGTGCCAGCAGGCTCGGACCAACAACCTACAATGAGCAGTTCTTC.

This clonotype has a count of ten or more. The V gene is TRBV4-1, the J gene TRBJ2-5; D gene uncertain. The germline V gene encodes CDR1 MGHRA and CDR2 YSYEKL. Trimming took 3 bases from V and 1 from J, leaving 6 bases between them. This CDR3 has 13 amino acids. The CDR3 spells CASSQGIQETQYF. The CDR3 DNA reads TGCGCCAGCAGCCAGGGTATCCAAGAGACCCAGTACTTC.

The CDR3 region has the DNA TGTGCCAGCATTCCTATGACGACTAGCGGGGTCACAGATACGCAGTATTTT. It specifies CASIPMTTSGVTDTQYF. J is TRBJ2-3 and V is TRBV7-9; 11 nucleotides match TRBD2. There are 17 residues in the CDR3. The germline V gene encodes CDR1 SEHNR and CDR2 FQNEAQ (reference sequence). J lost 2 bases, V lost 7 bases, and 11 bases had no gene match.

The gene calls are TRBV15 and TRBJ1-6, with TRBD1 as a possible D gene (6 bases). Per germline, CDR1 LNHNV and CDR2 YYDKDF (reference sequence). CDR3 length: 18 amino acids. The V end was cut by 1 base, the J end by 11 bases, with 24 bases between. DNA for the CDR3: TGTGCCACCAGCAGAGGGGGACCCAGGGGTACGGTGTCTGCACCCCTCCACTTT. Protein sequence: CATSRGGPRGTVSAPLHF.

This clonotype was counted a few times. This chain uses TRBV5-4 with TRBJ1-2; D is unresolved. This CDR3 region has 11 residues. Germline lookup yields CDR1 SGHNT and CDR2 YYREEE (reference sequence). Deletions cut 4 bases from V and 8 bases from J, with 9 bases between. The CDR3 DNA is TGTGCCAGCAGCATAGGAGGGGGCTACACCTTC. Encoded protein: CASSIGGGYTF.

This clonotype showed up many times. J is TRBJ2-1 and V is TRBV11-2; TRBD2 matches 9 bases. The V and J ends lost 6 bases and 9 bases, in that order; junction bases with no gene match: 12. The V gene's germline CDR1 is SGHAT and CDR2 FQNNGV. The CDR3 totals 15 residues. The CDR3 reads CASSPLGLAMGEQFF. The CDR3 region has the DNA TGTGCCAGCAGTCCCCTCGGACTAGCGATGGGTGAGCAGTTCTTC.

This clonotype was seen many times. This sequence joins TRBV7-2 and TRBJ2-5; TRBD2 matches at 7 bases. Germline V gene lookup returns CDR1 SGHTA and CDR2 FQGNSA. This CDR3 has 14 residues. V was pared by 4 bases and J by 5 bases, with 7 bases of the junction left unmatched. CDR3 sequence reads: CASSSPGLKETQYF. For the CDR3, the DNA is TGTGCCAGCAGCTCACCGGGACTAAAGGAGACCCAGTACTTC.

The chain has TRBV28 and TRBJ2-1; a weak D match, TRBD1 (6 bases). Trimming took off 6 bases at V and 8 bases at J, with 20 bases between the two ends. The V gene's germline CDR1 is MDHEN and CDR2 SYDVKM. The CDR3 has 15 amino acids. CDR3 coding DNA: TGTGCCAGCAGGTTCGCCCGGACAGAGAGGGATGAGCAGTTCTTC. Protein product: CASRFARTERDEQFF.

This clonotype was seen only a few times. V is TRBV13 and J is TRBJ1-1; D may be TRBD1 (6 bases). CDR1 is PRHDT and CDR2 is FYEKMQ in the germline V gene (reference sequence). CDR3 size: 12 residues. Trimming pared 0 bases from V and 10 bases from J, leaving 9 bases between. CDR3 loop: CASSLGTGGAFF. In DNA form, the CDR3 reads TGTGCCAGCAGCTTAGGGACAGGCGGAGCTTTCTTT.

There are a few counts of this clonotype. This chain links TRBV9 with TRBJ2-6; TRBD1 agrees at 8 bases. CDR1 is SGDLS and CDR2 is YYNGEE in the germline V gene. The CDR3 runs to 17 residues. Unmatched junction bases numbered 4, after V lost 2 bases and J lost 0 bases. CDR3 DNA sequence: TGTGCCAGCAGCGTTCAGGGGGCCCCCTCTGGGGCCAACGTCCTGACTTTC. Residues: CASSVQGAPSGANVLTF.

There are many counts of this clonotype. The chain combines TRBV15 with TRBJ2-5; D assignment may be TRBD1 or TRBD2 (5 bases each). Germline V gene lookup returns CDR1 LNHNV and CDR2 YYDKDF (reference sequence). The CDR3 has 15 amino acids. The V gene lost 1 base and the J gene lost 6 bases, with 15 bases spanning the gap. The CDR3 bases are TGTGCCACCAGCAGAGCGGGGCGCAGTACGAAGACCCAGTACTTC. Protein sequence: CATSRAGRSTKTQYF.

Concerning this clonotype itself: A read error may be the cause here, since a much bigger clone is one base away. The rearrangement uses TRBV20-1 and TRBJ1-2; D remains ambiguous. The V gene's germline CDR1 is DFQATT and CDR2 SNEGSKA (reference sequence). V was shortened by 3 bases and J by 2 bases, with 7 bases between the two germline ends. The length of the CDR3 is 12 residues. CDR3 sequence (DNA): TGCAGTGCTAGTTTACGAAACTATGGCTACACCTTC. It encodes CSASLRNYGYTF.

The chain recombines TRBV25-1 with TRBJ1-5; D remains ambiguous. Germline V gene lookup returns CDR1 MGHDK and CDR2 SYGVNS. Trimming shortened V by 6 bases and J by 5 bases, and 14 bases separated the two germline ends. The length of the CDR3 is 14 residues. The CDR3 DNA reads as TGTGCCAGCAGCGAGCAGTGGGATGATCAGCCCCAGCATTTT. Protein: CASSEQWDDQPQHF.

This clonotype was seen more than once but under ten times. The CDR3 protein is CASSTLDRGVNYGYTF. DNA for the CDR3: TGTGCCAGCAGTACCCTGGACAGGGGAGTTAACTATGGCTACACCTTC. The chain combines TRBV27 with TRBJ1-2, with 9 bases lining up with TRBD1. Germline V gene data show CDR1 as MNHEY and CDR2 as SMNVEV (reference sequence). This CDR3 is built from 16 residues. After removal of 5 bases from V and 1 base from J, the junction contained 8 bases not matched to a gene.

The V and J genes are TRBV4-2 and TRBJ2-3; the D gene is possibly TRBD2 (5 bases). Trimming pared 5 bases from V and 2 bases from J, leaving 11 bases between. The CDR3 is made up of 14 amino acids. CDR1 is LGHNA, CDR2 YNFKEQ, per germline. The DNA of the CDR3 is TGTGCCAGCAGCGATCGGGAAACCACAGATACGCAGTATTTT. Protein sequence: CASSDRETTDTQYF.